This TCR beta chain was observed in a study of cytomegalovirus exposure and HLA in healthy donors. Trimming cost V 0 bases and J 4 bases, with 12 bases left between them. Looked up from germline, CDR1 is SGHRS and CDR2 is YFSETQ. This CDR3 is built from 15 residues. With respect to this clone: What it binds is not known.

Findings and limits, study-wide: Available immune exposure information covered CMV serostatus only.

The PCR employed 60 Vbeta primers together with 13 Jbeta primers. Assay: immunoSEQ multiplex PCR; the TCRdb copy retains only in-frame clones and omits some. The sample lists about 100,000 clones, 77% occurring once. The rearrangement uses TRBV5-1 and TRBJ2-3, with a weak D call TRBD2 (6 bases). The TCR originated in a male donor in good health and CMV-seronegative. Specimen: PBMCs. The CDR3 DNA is TGCGCCAGCAGCTTGGCCGGGGGTTCGGCAGATACGCAGTATTTT. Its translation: CASSLAGGSADTQYF.